This T cell receptor (beta chain) was observed in a study of blood T cell repertoires in COVID-19. Study as a whole: The United States, Italy and Spain were the sources of the acute and convalescent COVID-19 samples.

CDR1 and CDR2 from the germline V gene are KGHDR and SFDVKD. The CDR3 extends over 14 amino acids. V was clipped by 7 bases and J by 9 bases, with 20 bases between them. Under the authors' procedure: Reference gene primer amplification in the assay estimated nucleated cell counts. Repertoires were generated with immunoSEQ multiplex PCR, while TCRdb's copy carries only in-frame clones and drops some. V and J calls plus clone size are reproduced from that table; the DNA served to infer D and trimming. Found here are about 200,000 clones, roughly four fifths of them singletons; the top ten hold around 7%. Participants came from about 23 US areas, aged about 18 to 95 years.

The chain joins TRBV24-1 to TRBJ1-2; a weak D match, TRBD1 (5 bases). What was sequenced was PBMCs or T cells enriched from blood (not recorded which). The TCR originated in a man aged 35-49 years who had recovered from COVID-19. The CDR3, as DNA: TGTGCCACCAGGGGACTCCTGGCAGGCGATAGCTACACCTTC. Translation: CATRGLLAGDSYTF.